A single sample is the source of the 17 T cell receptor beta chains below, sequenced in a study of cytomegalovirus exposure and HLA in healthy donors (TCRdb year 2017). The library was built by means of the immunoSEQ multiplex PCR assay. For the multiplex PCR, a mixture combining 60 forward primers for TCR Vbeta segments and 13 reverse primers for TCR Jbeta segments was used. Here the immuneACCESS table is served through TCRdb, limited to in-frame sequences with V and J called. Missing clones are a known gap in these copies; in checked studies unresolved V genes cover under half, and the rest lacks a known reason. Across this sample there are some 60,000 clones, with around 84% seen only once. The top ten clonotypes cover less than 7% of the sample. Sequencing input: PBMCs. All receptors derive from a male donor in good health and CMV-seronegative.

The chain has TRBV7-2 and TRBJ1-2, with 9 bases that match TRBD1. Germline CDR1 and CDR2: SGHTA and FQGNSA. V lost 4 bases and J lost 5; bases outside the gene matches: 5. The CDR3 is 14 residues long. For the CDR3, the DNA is TGTGCCAGCAGCTGGACAGGGGAGGGATATGGCTACACCTTC. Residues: CASSWTGEGYGYTF.

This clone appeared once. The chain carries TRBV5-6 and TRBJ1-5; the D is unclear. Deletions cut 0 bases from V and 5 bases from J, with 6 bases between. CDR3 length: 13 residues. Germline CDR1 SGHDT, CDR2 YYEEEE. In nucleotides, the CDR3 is TGTGCCAGCAGCTTGGGTGTCGATCAGCCCCAGCATTTT. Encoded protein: CASSLGVDQPQHF.

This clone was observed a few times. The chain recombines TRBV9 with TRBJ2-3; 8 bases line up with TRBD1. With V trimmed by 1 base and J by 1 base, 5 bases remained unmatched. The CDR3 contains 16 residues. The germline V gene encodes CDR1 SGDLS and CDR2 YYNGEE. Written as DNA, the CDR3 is TGTGCCAGCAGCGTACCGACAGGGGAAGGCACAGATACGCAGTATTTT. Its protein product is CASSVPTGEGTDTQYF.

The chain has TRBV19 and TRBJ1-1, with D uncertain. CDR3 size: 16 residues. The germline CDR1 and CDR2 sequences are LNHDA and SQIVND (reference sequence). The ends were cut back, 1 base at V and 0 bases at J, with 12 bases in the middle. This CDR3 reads CASSIAQARMNTEAFF. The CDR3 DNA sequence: TGTGCCAGTAGTATAGCCCAGGCCCGCATGAACACTGAAGCTTTCTTT.

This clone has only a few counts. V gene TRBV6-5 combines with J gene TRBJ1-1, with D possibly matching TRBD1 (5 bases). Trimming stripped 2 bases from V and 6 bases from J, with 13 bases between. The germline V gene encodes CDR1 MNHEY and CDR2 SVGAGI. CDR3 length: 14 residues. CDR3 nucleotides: TGTGCCAGCAGTTACGGGGGAGGGTTTCCTGAAGCTTTCTTT. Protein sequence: CASSYGGGFPEAFF.

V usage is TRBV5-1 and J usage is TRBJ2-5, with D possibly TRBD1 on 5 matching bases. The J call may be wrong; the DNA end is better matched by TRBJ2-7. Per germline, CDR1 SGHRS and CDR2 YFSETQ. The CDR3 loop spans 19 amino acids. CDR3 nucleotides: TGCGCCAGCAGCCTGATTACGACCCCACCCACAGGTGGATCCTACGAGCAGTACTTC. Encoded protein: CASSLITTPPTGGSYEQYF.

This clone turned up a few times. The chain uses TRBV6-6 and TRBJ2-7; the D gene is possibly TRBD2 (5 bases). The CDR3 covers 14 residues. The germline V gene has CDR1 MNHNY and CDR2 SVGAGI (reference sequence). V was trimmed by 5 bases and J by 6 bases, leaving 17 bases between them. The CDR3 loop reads CASSRGFPEVEQYF. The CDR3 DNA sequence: TGTGCCAGCAGTCGGGGTTTCCCCGAAGTCGAGCAGTACTTC.

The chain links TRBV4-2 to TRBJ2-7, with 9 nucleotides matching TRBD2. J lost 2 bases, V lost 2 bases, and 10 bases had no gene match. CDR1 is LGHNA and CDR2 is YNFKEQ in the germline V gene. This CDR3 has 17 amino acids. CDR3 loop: CASSQTTGTSWAYEQYF. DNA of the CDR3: TGTGCCAGCAGCCAAACTACCGGGACTAGCTGGGCCTACGAGCAGTACTTC.

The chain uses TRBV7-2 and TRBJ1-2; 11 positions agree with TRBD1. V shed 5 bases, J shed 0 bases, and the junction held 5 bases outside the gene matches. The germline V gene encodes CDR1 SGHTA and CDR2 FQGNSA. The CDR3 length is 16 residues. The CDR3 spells CASSQGQGGTNYGYTF. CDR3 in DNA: TGTGCCAGCAGCCAGGGACAGGGGGGGACTAACTATGGCTACACCTTC.

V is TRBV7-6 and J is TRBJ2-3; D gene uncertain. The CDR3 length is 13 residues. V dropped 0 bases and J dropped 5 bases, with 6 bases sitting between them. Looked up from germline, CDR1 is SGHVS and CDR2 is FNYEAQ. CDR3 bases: TGTGCCAGCAGCTTAGCGCAACTAGATACGCAGTATTTT. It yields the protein CASSLAQLDTQYF. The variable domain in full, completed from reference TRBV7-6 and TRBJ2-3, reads GAGVSQSPRYKVTKRGQDVALRCDPISGHVSLYWYRQALGQGPEFLTYFNYEAQQDKSGLPNDRFSAERPEGSISTLTIQRTEQRDSAMYRCASSLAQLDTQYFGPGTRLTVL.

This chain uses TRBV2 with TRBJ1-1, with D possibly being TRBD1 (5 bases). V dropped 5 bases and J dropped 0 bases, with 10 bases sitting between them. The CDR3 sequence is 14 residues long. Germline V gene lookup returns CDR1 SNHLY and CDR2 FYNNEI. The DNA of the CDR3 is TGTGCCAGCAGTCCCGGACACTTGAACACTGAAGCTTTCTTT. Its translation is CASSPGHLNTEAFF.

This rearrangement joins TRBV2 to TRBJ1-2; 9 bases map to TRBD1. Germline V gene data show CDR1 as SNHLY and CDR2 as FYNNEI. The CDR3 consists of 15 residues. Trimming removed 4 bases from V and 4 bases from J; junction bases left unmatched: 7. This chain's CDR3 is CASSGGQGLSYGYTF. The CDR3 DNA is TGTGCCAGCAGTGGGGGACAGGGCCTCAGCTATGGCTACACCTTC. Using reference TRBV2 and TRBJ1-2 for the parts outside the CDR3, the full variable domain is EPEVTQTPSHQVTQMGQEVILRCVPISNHLYFYWYRQILGQKVEFLVSFYNNEISEKSEIFDDQFSVERPDGSNFTLKIRSTKLEDSAMYFCASSGGQGLSYGYTFGSGTRLTVV.

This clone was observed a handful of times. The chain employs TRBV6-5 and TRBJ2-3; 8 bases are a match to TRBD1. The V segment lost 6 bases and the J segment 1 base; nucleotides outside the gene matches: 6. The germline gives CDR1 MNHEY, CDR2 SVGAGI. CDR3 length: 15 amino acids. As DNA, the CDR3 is TGTGCCAGCAGGGAGCAGACAGGGGGCACAGATACGCAGTATTTT. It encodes CASREQTGGTDTQYF.

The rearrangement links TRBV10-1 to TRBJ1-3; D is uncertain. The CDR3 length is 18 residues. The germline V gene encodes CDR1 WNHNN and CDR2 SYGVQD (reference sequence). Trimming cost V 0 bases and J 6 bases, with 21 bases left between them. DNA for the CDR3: TGCGCCAGCAGTGAGTCGAATGGGTGCCTCAGGAGGGAAAACACCATATATTTT. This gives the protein CASSESNGCLRRENTIYF.

CDR3 loop: CASSHNPGGPPRTDTQYF. The CDR3 DNA is TGTGCCAGCAGCCACAATCCGGGGGGGCCCCCTCGCACAGATACGCAGTATTTT. This sequence joins TRBV13 and TRBJ2-3; TRBD2 agrees at 8 bases. CDR3 size: 18 residues. The germline V gene encodes CDR1 PRHDT and CDR2 FYEKMQ (reference sequence). Unmatched junction bases numbered 14, after V lost 5 bases and J lost 1 base.

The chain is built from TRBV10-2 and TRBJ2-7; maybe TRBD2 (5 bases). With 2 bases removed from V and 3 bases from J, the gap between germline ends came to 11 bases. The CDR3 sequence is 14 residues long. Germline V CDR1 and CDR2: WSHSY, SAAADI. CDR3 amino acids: CASSELGVGYEQYF. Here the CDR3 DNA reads TGCGCCAGCAGTGAGCTCGGGGTTGGCTACGAGCAGTACTTC.

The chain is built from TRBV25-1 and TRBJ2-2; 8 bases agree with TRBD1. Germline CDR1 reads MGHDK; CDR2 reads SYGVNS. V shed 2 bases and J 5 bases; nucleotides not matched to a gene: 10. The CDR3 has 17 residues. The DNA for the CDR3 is TGTGCCAGCAGTGAACTCGCAGGGGGCGCAAAGACCGGGGAGCTGTTTTTT. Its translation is CASSELAGGAKTGELFF.